This is a list of T cell receptor beta chains from one sample in a study of blood T cell repertoires in COVID-19. Generated by immunoSEQ multiplex PCR, the TCRdb table keeps only in-frame clones and is missing some. Among approximately 270,000 clones, approximately 85% were seen once, and the ten largest hold under 2.5%. The sequenced sample was PBMCs or T cells enriched from blood (not recorded which). The source is a woman between 45 and 60 years old who had recovered from COVID-19. The CDR3 runs from the conserved cysteine through the conserved F or W. Each record gives: J gene, V gene, CDR3 length, D gene, CDR3 DNA, CDR3 protein. A D gene is named only where the DNA matches it firmly.

TRBJ1-4	TRBV6-6	15	.	TGTGCCAGCACCTCCGGCGAAGTATCGGGGGAAAAACTGTTTTTT	CASTSGEVSGEKLFF
TRBJ1-6	TRBV12-3/TRBV12-4	12	.	TGTGCCAGTCGGGTGGGGAGATCACCCCTCCACTTT	CASRVGRSPLHF
TRBJ2-3	TRBV11-3	15	TRBD2	TGTGCCAGCAGCGTGGGCGCGGGAGGGAGAGATACGCAGTATTTT	CASSVGAGGRDTQYF
TRBJ1-1	TRBV4-1	16	.	TGCGCCAGCAGCCCCTGGGGGGACCGAGAAGGCCTTGAAGCTTTCTTT	CASSPWGDREGLEAFF
TRBJ2-7	TRBV28	11	.	TGTGCCAGCAGTTCCCGGGGCGAGCAGTACTTC	CASSSRGEQYF
TRBJ1-5	TRBV9	14	.	TGTGCCAGCAGTTCGGGATACAGCAATCAGCCCCAGCATTTT	CASSSGYSNQPQHF
TRBJ2-7	TRBV7-3	16	TRBD1	TGTGCCAGCAGCTTACAGGGGACAGGGGGCACCGGCGAGCAGTACTTC	CASSLQGTGGTGEQYF
TRBJ1-1	TRBV5-4	16	.	TGTGCCAGCAGCTGGGGTGGACAGAACCCGTCCACTGAAGCTTTCTTT	CASSWGGQNPSTEAFF
TRBJ1-2	TRBV19	14	.	TGTGCCAGTACCGAAGTTTTAGCTAACTATGGCTACACCTTC	CASTEVLANYGYTF
TRBJ1-1	TRBV28	15	TRBD1	TGTGCCAGCAGTTCCCAGGACAGGGGGCATACTGAAGCTTTCTTT	CASSSQDRGHTEAFF
TRBJ2-3	TRBV11-2	15	.	TGTGCCAGCAGCCGGGGATACAGGGACACAGATACGCAGTATTTT	CASSRGYRDTDTQYF
TRBJ2-2	TRBV5-1	14	.	TGCGCCAGCAGCTCAGAATCCAGCACCGGGGAGCTGTTTTTT	CASSSESSTGELFF
TRBJ2-5	TRBV2	12	TRBD2	TGTGCCAGCAGGGGGACTAGCGGTGCCCAGTACTTC	CASRGTSGAQYF
TRBJ1-2	TRBV19	12	.	TGTGCCGGGTACAGCATAAACTATGGCTACACCTTC	CAGYSINYGYTF
TRBJ2-7	TRBV5-5	16	.	TGTGCCAGCAGCTTTCTTCCGCAGGGCCGCTCCTACGAGCAGTACTTC	CASSFLPQGRSYEQYF
TRBJ1-4	TRBV5-1	15	TRBD1	TGCGCCAGCAGCTTGACAGGGGGCCGGGATGAAAAACTGTTTTTT	CASSLTGGRDEKLFF
TRBJ2-3	TRBV18	12	.	TGTGCCAGCTCACTGACTGCAGATACGCAGTATTTT	CASSLTADTQYF
TRBJ1-2	TRBV10-2	15	TRBD1	TGCGCCAGCAGTGAGTCGATAAGGGGGCCCTATGGCTACACCTTC	CASSESIRGPYGYTF
TRBJ1-2	TRBV28	12	.	TGTGCCAGCAGACTCCTGACAGAAGACTACACCTTC	CASRLLTEDYTF